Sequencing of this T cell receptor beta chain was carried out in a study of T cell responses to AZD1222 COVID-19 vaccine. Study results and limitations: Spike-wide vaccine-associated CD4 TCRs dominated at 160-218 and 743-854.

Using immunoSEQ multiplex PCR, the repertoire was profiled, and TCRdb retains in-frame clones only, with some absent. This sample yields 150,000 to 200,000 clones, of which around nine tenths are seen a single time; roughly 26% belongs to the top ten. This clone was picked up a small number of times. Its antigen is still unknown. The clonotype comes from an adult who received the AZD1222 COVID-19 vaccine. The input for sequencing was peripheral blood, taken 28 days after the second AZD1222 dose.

CDR3: CASLGTGEYNGYTF. DNA for the CDR3: TGTGCCTCCTTGGGGACAGGGGAATATAATGGCTACACCTTC. The chain employs TRBV19 and TRBJ1-2; 10 bases fit TRBD1. Looked up from germline, CDR1 is LNHDA and CDR2 is SQIVND (reference sequence). CDR3 length: 14 residues. V was clipped by 11 bases and J by 6 bases; unmatched bases: 12.